One sample yielded the 20 T cell receptor beta chains listed below, sequenced in a study of beta chain features in type 1 diabetes. Expressed TCRB transcripts were sequenced because the entire RNA isolate underwent reverse transcription. The data were produced by immunoSEQ multiplex PCR, yet TCRdb's version contains in-frame clones alone and is incomplete. The sample yields 140,000 to 150,000 clones, under 60% seen once. The specimen sequenced was Tregs from blood. The receptor source for this set is a man aged 18 to 29 in good health.

Only one count was recorded for this clone. The rearrangement links TRBV4-2 to TRBJ1-1; TRBD1 is a possible D gene (6 bases). Trimming removed 8 bases at V and 0 bases at J, with 10 bases between. Germline V gives CDR1 LGHNA, CDR2 YNFKEQ. The CDR3 has 13 residues. In nucleotides, the CDR3 is TGTGCCAGCCAACAGGGTTTGAACACTGAAGCTTTCTTT. This translates into CASQQGLNTEAFF.

This clone showed up just a few times. The chain is built from TRBV28 and TRBJ1-1; D ambiguous. Germline V gene data show CDR1 as MDHEN and CDR2 as SYDVKM. The CDR3 is 16 amino acids. V was shortened by 3 bases and J by 0 bases, with 14 bases between the two germline ends. The CDR3 DNA reads as TGTGCCAGCAGTTTGGGCAGAACATACATGAACACTGAAGCTTTCTTT. Its translation: CASSLGRTYMNTEAFF.

This chain uses TRBV10-3 with TRBJ2-7; TRBD1 aligns across 10 bases. V lost 4 bases to trimming and J lost 2 bases; unmatched junction nucleotides: 17. Germline V gives CDR1 ENHRY, CDR2 SYGVKD. This CDR3 has 19 amino acids. In DNA, the CDR3 is TGTGCCATCAGTGCTCTAGGGACAGGGGACGAGCCAAGCACCTACGAGCAGTACTTC. Its translation is CAISALGTGDEPSTYEQYF.

The chain links TRBV6-6 to TRBJ1-3; 7 bases agree with TRBD1. Trimming took 5 bases from V and 4 from J; bases not matched to a gene: 11. In germline, CDR1 is MNHNY, CDR2 SVGAGI (reference sequence). CDR3 length: 16 amino acids. CDR3 region: CASSGSTGASGNTIYF. CDR3 in DNA: TGTGCCAGCAGTGGCTCCACAGGGGCTTCGGGAAACACCATATATTTT.

The chain carries TRBV5-1 and TRBJ2-5, with 7 bases lining up with TRBD2. Looked up from germline, CDR1 is SGHRS and CDR2 is YFSETQ. V shed 3 bases and J 4 bases; nucleotides not matched to a gene: 6. The CDR3 covers 14 residues. CDR3 sequence: CASSSPGLLETQYF. CDR3 DNA: TGCGCCAGCAGCTCTCCGGGACTATTAGAGACCCAGTACTTC.

This clone was detected a few times. The CDR3 spells CASSPFPGQGVLSSYNEQFF. The CDR3 coding sequence is TGTGCCAGCAGCCCCTTTCCGGGACAGGGGGTGTTAAGTTCCTACAATGAGCAGTTCTTC. The chain employs TRBV4-2 and TRBJ2-1, with TRBD1 identical over 11 bases. Germline V gene lookup returns CDR1 LGHNA and CDR2 YNFKEQ. The CDR3 is 20 residues long. V shed 4 bases and J 1 base; nucleotides not matched to a gene: 15.

This chain links TRBV6-6 with TRBJ2-7; 9 nucleotides agree with TRBD1. The CDR3 has 14 residues. CDR1 is MNHNY, CDR2 SVGAGI, per germline (reference sequence). Trimming removed 4 bases from V and 3 bases from J; junction bases left unmatched: 4. The CDR3 here is CASSSGQGGYEQYF. The CDR3 DNA reads as TGTGCCAGCAGTTCGGGACAGGGAGGCTACGAGCAGTACTTC.

Of note for this clone: The conserved closing phenylalanine or tryptophan is absent in this CDR3, likely reflecting a read error. The chain recombines TRBV7-9 with TRBJ1-2; no clear D gene. The CDR3 sequence is 13 residues long. V was shortened by 4 bases and J by 6 bases, with 12 bases between the two germline ends. CDR1 is SEHNR and CDR2 is FQNEAQ in the germline V gene (reference sequence). The CDR3 sequence is CASSSKGDNGYTL. CDR3 DNA: TGTGCCAGCAGCTCCAAGGGAGACAATGGCTACACCCTC.

The chain has TRBV25-1 and TRBJ2-1; a weak D match, TRBD2 (6 bases). The V gene lost 5 bases and the J gene lost 3 bases, with 11 bases spanning the gap. The CDR3 is made up of 14 amino acids. The germline CDR1 and CDR2 sequences are MGHDK and SYGVNS. The CDR3 here is CASSKQGGYNEQFF. The DNA of the CDR3 is TGTGCCAGCAGTAAGCAGGGAGGCTACAATGAGCAGTTCTTC. The variable domain in full, with the rest retrieved from reference TRBV25-1 and TRBJ2-1, is EADIYQTPRYLVIGTGKKITLECSQTMGHDKMYWYQQDPGMELHLIHYSYGVNSTEKGDLSSESTVSRIRTEHFPLTLESARPSHTSQYLCASSKQGGYNEQFFGPGTRLTVL.

Only a few counts were recorded for this clone. The chain has TRBV29-1 and TRBJ2-7; D call uncertain. V lost 4 bases and J 2 bases, leaving 6 bases between the germline ends. Germline loops: CDR1 SQVTM, CDR2 ANQGSEA. CDR3 length equals 11 residues. For the CDR3, the DNA is TGCAGCGTTGTCAGTACCTACGAGCAGTACTTC. Its protein is CSVVSTYEQYF.

CDR3 sequence (DNA): TGTGCCAGCAGCCGAGGGACAGCTAACTACGAGCAGTACTTC. Translation gives CASSRGTANYEQYF. V and J are TRBV13 and TRBJ2-7, with 7 nucleotides matching TRBD1. CDR3 length: 14 residues. J lost 3 bases, V lost 5 bases, and 7 bases had no gene match. CDR1 is PRHDT and CDR2 is FYEKMQ in the germline V gene (reference sequence).

The genes are TRBV7-2 and TRBJ2-2; TRBD1 matches 9 bases. The germline CDR1 and CDR2 sequences are SGHTA and FQGNSA. This CDR3 region has 14 residues. V was clipped by 5 bases and J by 5 bases; unmatched bases: 3. The CDR3 protein is CASSTGTGTGELFF. CDR3 DNA: TGTGCCAGCAGCACCGGGACAGGGACCGGGGAGCTGTTTTTT.

This chain connects TRBV7-2 to TRBJ2-1; 7 bases match TRBD1. The CDR3 loop spans 16 amino acids. V gave up 4 bases and J gave up 2 bases; unmatched junction bases: 8. Germline V gene data show CDR1 as SGHTA and CDR2 as FQGNSA. The CDR3 region is CASSSRPGTAYNEQFF. The CDR3, as DNA: TGTGCCAGCAGCTCCCGACCTGGGACAGCCTACAATGAGCAGTTCTTC.

A few counts support this clone. The V call is TRBV7-2, the J call TRBJ2-1, with a possible D match to TRBD2 (6 bases). In germline, CDR1 is SGHTA, CDR2 FQGNSA. This CDR3 contains 16 residues. Between the trimmed V and J ends, which lost 1 base and 3 bases, there was a span of 13 bases. CDR3 in amino acids: CASSLDTGAFYNEQFF. CDR3 DNA: TGTGCCAGCAGCTTAGATACGGGAGCTTTCTACAATGAGCAGTTCTTC.

This clone was observed a handful of times. This sequence joins TRBV18 and TRBJ2-1, with 10 nucleotides matching TRBD2. CDR1 is KGHSH and CDR2 is LQKENI in the germline V gene. V gave up 2 bases and J gave up 7 bases; unmatched junction bases: 5. The CDR3 runs 15 residues. CDR3 DNA sequence: TGTGCCAGCTCACCATGGGGACTAGCGCCGAATGAGCAGTTCTTC. Amino acids: CASSPWGLAPNEQFF.

This clone was recorded a few times. V usage is TRBV7-8 and J usage is TRBJ1-2; the D is unclear. In germline, CDR1 is SGHVS, CDR2 FQNEAQ. The CDR3 spans 13 residues. V lost 5 bases, J lost 6 bases, and 13 bases lay in between. The CDR3 here is CASSKKRADGYTF. The CDR3 coding sequence is TGTGCCAGCAGCAAAAAGAGGGCGGATGGCTACACCTTC.

The chain combines TRBV9 with TRBJ2-7, with TRBD2 matching over 10 bases. Germline V CDR1 and CDR2: SGDLS, YYNGEE. Trimming removed 3 bases from V and 2 bases from J; junction bases left unmatched: 5. The CDR3 extends over 15 amino acids. This CDR3 reads CASSAGLADPYEQYF. DNA for the CDR3: TGTGCCAGCAGCGCAGGACTAGCGGATCCCTACGAGCAGTACTTC.

This clone was seen a few times. The rearrangement uses TRBV6-1 and TRBJ2-7; 7 bases are a match to TRBD1. The J segment lost 3 bases and the V segment lost 6 bases, leaving 5 bases of the junction unmatched. Germline CDR1 and CDR2: MNHNS and SASEGT. The CDR3 loop spans 13 amino acids. CDR3 in DNA: TGTGCCAGCAGAAGACAGGGCGGCTACGAGCAGTACTTC. This sequence encodes CASRRQGGYEQYF.

This clone came up once. The chain couples TRBV9 to TRBJ2-7, with 12 bases lining up with TRBD2. The V segment lost 3 bases and the J segment 8 bases; nucleotides outside the gene matches: 6. This CDR3 has 14 amino acids. Germline CDR1 SGDLS, CDR2 YYNGEE. CDR3 sequence: CASSATSGSWKQYF. CDR3 in DNA: TGTGCCAGCAGCGCGACTAGCGGGAGTTGGAAGCAGTACTTC.

V usage is TRBV18 and J usage is TRBJ2-2; D may be TRBD2 (5 bases). With 7 bases removed from V and 3 bases from J, the gap between germline ends came to 18 bases. CDR3 length: 16 amino acids. Looked up from germline, CDR1 is KGHSH and CDR2 is LQKENI. CDR3 bases: TGTGCCAGCTTTCCATCGTTGGGAGTGGACACCGGGGAGCTGTTTTTT. Amino acids: CASFPSLGVDTGELFF. The full variable domain, rest sourced from reference TRBV18 and TRBJ2-2, is NAGVMQNPRHLVRRRGQEARLRCSPMKGHSHVYWYRQLPEEGLKFMVYLQKENIIDESGMPKERFSAEFPKEGPSILRIQQVVRGDSAAYFCASFPSLGVDTGELFFGEGSRLTVL.